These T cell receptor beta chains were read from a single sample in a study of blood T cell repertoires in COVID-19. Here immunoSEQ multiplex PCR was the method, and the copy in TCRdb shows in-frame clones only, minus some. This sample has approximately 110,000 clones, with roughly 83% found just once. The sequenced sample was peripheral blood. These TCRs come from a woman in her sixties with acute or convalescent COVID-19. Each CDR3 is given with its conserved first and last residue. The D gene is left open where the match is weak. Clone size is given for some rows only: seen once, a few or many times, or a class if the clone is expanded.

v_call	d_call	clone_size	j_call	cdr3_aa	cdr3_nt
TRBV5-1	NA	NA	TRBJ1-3	CASSTGIPSGNTIYF	TGCGCCAGCAGCACGGGAATACCCTCTGGAAACACCATATATTTT
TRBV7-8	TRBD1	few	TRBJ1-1	CASSGTGISEAFF	TGTGCCAGCAGCGGGACAGGGATTTCTGAAGCTTTCTTT
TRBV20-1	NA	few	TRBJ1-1	CSAVGQTEAFF	TGCAGTGCCGTAGGACAGACTGAAGCTTTCTTT
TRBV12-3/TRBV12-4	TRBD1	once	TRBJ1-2	CASSSGQGNGYTF	TGTGCCAGCAGTTCCGGACAGGGGAATGGCTACACCTTC
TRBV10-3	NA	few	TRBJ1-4	CAISESQATNEKLFF	TGTGCCATCAGTGAGTCGCAGGCAACTAATGAAAAACTGTTTTTT
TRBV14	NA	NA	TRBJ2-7	CASSQSREQYF	TGTGCCAGCAGCCAGAGCCGGGAGCAGTACTTC
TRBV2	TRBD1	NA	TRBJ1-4	CASSGQRNEKLFF	TGTGCCAGCTCGGGACAGCGAAATGAAAAACTGTTTTTT
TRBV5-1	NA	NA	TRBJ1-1	CASSYETRNTEAFF	TGCGCCAGCAGCTACGAGACAAGGAACACTGAAGCTTTCTTT
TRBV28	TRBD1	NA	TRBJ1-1	CASSLSPGTGGDSEAFF	TGTGCCAGCAGTTTAAGTCCCGGGACAGGGGGCGATTCTGAAGCTTTCTTT
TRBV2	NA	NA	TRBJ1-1	CATTGQPNTEAFF	TGTGCCACAACAGGACAACCTAACACTGAAGCTTTCTTT
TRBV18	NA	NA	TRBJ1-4	CASSQSREGKLFF	TGTGCCAGCTCCCAGAGCAGGGAGGGAAAACTGTTTTTT
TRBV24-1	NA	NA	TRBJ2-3	CATSDSRLSTDTQYF	TGTGCCACCAGTGATTCCCGACTAAGCACAGATACGCAGTATTTT
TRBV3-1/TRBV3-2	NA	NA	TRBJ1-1	CASSQGQSMNTEAFF	TGTGCCAGCAGCCAAGGACAGAGCATGAACACTGAAGCTTTCTTT
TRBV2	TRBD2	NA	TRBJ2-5	CASSDGTSGGETQYF	TGTGCCAGCAGTGACGGGACTAGCGGAGGGGAGACCCAGTACTTC
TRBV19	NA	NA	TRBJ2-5	CASSIGQGEETQYF	TGTGCCAGTAGTATAGGGCAGGGTGAGGAGACCCAGTACTTC
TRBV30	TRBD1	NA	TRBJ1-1	CAWSYRGLNTEAFF	TGTGCCTGGAGTTACAGGGGATTGAACACTGAAGCTTTCTTT
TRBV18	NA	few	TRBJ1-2	CASSPAGLDGYTF	TGTGCCAGCTCACCAGCGGGGCTAGATGGCTACACCTTC
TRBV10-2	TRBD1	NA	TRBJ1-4	CAVQGTNEKLFF	TGCGCCGTACAGGGGACTAATGAAAAACTGTTTTTT
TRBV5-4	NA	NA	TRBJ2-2	CASSLGRERGGELFF	TGTGCCAGCAGCTTGGGTAGGGAGCGTGGCGGGGAGCTGTTTTTT
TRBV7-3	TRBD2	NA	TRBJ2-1	CASSLTRLAGANEQFF	TGTGCCAGCAGCTTAACCCGACTAGCGGGGGCCAATGAGCAGTTCTTC
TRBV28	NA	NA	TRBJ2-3	CASKTSTDTQYF	TGTGCCAGCAAAACTAGCACAGATACGCAGTATTTT
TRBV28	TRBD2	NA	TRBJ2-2	CASTGLAGLNGELFF	TGTGCCAGCACCGGACTAGCGGGACTGAACGGGGAGCTGTTTTTT
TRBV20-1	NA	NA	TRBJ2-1	CSASKGGTNNEQFF	TGCAGTGCTAGTAAGGGCGGGACCAACAATGAGCAGTTCTTC
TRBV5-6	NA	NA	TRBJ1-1	CASTPREAFF	TGTGCCAGCACCCCCCGTGAAGCTTTCTTT
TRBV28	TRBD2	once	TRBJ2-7	CASSLAAGGPHEQYF	TGTGCCAGCAGTTTAGCAGCGGGAGGGCCCCACGAGCAGTACTTC
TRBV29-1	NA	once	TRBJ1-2	CSVEDQGTSFGYTF	TGCAGCGTTGAAGATCAGGGGACAAGCTTTGGCTACACCTTC
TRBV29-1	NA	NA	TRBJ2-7	CSVVTYEQYF	TGCAGCGTTGTAACCTACGAGCAGTACTTC
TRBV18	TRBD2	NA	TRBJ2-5	CASSPQGLLIQETQYF	TGTGCCAGCTCACCACAGGGACTATTAATCCAAGAGACCCAGTACTTC
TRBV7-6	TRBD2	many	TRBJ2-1	CASSLGEGPRNEQFF	TGTGCCAGCAGCTTAGGGGAGGGCCCTAGGAATGAGCAGTTCTTC
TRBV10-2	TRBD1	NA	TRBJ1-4	CASRGTGGEKLFF	TGCGCCAGCCGCGGGACAGGGGGTGAAAAACTGTTTTTT
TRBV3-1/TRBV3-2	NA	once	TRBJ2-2	CASSRRTSITGELFF	TGTGCCAGCAGCCGCCGAACTAGTATTACCGGGGAGCTGTTTTTT
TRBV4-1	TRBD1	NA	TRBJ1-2	CASSQVEGASGYTF	TGCGCCAGCAGCCAAGTAGAGGGGGCGTCTGGCTACACCTTC
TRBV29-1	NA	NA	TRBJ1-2	CSVDLRGGHGYTF	TGCAGCGTTGACTTACGGGGGGGACATGGCTACACCTTC
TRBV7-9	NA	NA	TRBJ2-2	CASSLYRESGELFF	TGTGCCAGCAGCCTCTACAGGGAAAGCGGGGAGCTGTTTTTT
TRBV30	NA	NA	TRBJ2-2	CAWTWGLYTGELFF	TGTGCCTGGACCTGGGGCTTGTACACCGGGGAGCTGTTTTTT
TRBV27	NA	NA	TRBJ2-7	CASSLLAGEQYF	TGTGCCAGCAGTTTGCTAGCTGGTGAGCAGTACTTC
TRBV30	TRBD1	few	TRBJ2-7	CAWSGQGHEQYF	TGTGCCTGGAGTGGACAGGGTCACGAGCAGTACTTC
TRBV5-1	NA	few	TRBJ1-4	CASSPDSRNEKLFF	TGCGCCAGCAGCCCTGACAGCCGAAATGAAAAACTGTTTTTT
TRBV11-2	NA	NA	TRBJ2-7	CASSLPGTTTYEQYF	TGTGCCAGCAGCCTACCCGGGACAACGACCTACGAGCAGTACTTC
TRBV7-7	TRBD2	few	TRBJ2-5	CASSEDAGEEETQYF	TGTGCTAGCAGTGAGGATGCGGGAGAAGAAGAGACCCAGTACTTC
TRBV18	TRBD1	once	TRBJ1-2	CASSPPTGADSYGYTF	TGTGCCAGCTCACCGCCGACAGGGGCGGATTCCTATGGCTACACCTTC
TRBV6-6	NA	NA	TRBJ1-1	CARDTGGRWNTEAFF	TGTGCCAGGGATACGGGGGGGCGGTGGAACACTGAAGCTTTCTTT
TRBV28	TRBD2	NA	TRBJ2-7	CASTSEAGLSSYEQYF	TGTGCCAGCACCAGTGAAGCGGGACTAAGCTCCTACGAGCAGTACTTC
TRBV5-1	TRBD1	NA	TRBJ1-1	CASSQGDTEAFF	TGCGCCAGCAGCCAGGGGGACACTGAAGCTTTCTTT